Each of the 24 T cell receptor beta chains below was sequenced from the same sample in a study of OX40 agonist ivuxolimab in advanced cancers. Repertoires were generated with immunoSEQ multiplex PCR, while TCRdb's copy carries only in-frame clones and drops some. The repertoire has just under 85,000 clones, less than 90% of them found once; the top ten carry over 0.7%. Sequenced material: CD4+ or CD8+ T cells sorted from blood, taken in a trial of the OX40 agonist ivuxolimab. These receptors originate from an adult with an advanced solid tumor such as melanoma, head and neck, liver or kidney cancer.

The gene calls are TRBV7-2 and TRBJ1-5; no definite D call. V was shortened by 2 bases and J by 3 bases, with 5 bases between the two germline ends. The CDR3 has 13 amino acids. Germline V lookup: CDR1 SGHTA, CDR2 FQGNSA. CDR3 DNA sequence: TGTGCCAGCAGCTTACATGTCAATCAGCCCCAGCATTTT. Amino acid sequence: CASSLHVNQPQHF. The variable domain in full, completed from reference TRBV7-2 and TRBJ1-5, reads GAGVSQSPSNKVTEKGKDVELRCDPISGHTALYWYRQSLGQGLEFLIYFQGNSAPDKSGLPSDRFSAERTGGSVSTLTIQRTQQEDSAVYLCASSLHVNQPQHFGDGTRLSIL.

The chain uses TRBV5-6 and TRBJ1-2, with 7 bases lining up with TRBD1. Germline CDR1 reads SGHDT; CDR2 reads YYEEEE. The CDR3 extends over 16 amino acids. V shed 0 bases and J 5 bases; nucleotides not matched to a gene: 10. The CDR3: CASSLATDRVRYGYTF. As DNA, the CDR3 is TGTGCCAGCAGCTTGGCGACAGACAGGGTTCGATATGGCTACACCTTC. Looking up the rest from reference TRBV5-6 and TRBJ1-2 gives the full variable domain: DAGVTQSPTHLIKTRGQQVTLRCSPKSGHDTVSWYQQALGQGPQFIFQYYEEEERQRGNFPDRFSGHQFPNYSSELNVNALLLGDSALYLCASSLATDRVRYGYTFGSGTRLTVV.

This clone was counted a single time. The chain carries TRBV5-4 and TRBJ1-4, with 9 positions matching TRBD1. Germline loops: CDR1 SGHNT, CDR2 YYREEE (reference sequence). This CDR3 is built from 15 residues. Trimming cost V 4 bases and J 8 bases; bases outside gene matches: 9. The CDR3 is CASSRTGERREKLFF. The CDR3 DNA follows: TGTGCCAGCAGCCGGACAGGGGAAAGGAGAGAAAAACTGTTTTTT. Supplemented by reference TRBV5-4 and TRBJ1-4, the full variable domain reads ETGVTQSPTHLIKTRGQQVTLRCSSQSGHNTVSWYQQALGQGPQFIFQYYREEENGRGNFPPRFSGLQFPNYSSELNVNALELDDSALYLCASSRTGERREKLFFGSGTQLSVL.

This clone came up a few times. The CDR3 DNA follows: TGTGCCAGCACGACAGGGGGGAGTGAAAAACTGTTTTTT. Translation: CASTTGGSEKLFF. The V call is TRBV2, the J call TRBJ1-4; 9 bases map to TRBD1. This CDR3 is built from 13 residues. Germline-derived CDR1 and CDR2 are SNHLY and FYNNEI. After removal of 7 bases from V and 7 bases from J, the junction contained 4 bases not matched to a gene.

The CDR3 loop reads CASSPRGGGTASYEQYF. The CDR3, as DNA: TGCGCCAGCAGCCCCCGGGGTGGTGGTACAGCATCCTACGAGCAGTACTTC. The rearrangement uses TRBV4-1 and TRBJ2-7; tentatively, D is TRBD2 (5 bases). Germline CDR1 reads MGHRA; CDR2 reads YSYEKL. The germline V and J ends were trimmed by 4 bases and 1 base, with 20 bases remaining between them. The CDR3 spans 17 residues.

The chain employs TRBV5-6 and TRBJ2-5; TRBD1 aligns across 8 bases. Germline CDR1 SGHDT, CDR2 YYEEEE. This CDR3 has 16 residues. J was trimmed by 3 bases and V by 0 bases; bases with no gene match: 7. CDR3 protein: CASSLVLGQGEETQYF. In nucleotides, the CDR3 is TGTGCCAGCAGCTTGGTCCTCGGACAGGGAGAAGAGACCCAGTACTTC.

The rearrangement links TRBV21-1 to TRBJ2-1; the D segment call TRBD2 is taken from the table without a DNA check. TRBV21-1 is labeled a pseudogene. The CDR3 sequence is 16 residues long. CDR3 region: CASSRGDGTPYNEQFF. CDR3 in DNA: TGTGCCAGCAGCAGGGGGGACGGAACCCCCTACAATGAGCAGTTCTTC.

This clone has only one observation. The chain recombines TRBV19 with TRBJ2-2, with D tentatively TRBD1 (6 bases). The CDR3 has 15 residues. Trimming cost V 3 bases and J 4 bases, with 12 bases left between them. From germline, CDR1 is LNHDA and CDR2 SQIVND (reference sequence). The CDR3 DNA sequence: TGTGCCAGTAGTATTGGGGGCCGGCGCACCGGGGAGCTGTTTTTT. Protein product: CASSIGGRRTGELFF.

The chain recombines TRBV19 with TRBJ1-5, with a possible D match to TRBD1 (5 bases). Trimming removed 10 bases at V and 7 bases at J, with 23 bases between. Looked up from germline, CDR1 is LNHDA and CDR2 is SQIVND (reference sequence). The CDR3 length is 15 residues. CDR3 bases: TGTGCCACCCTTCCCGGGAGGGGCGTTTGGCAGCCCCAGCATTTT. Protein product: CATLPGRGVWQPQHF.

This rearrangement joins TRBV10-3 to TRBJ1-5, with 7 bases that match TRBD1. After removal of 6 bases from V and 5 bases from J, the junction contained 7 bases not matched to a gene. Germline CDR1 ENHRY, CDR2 SYGVKD. This CDR3 spans 14 amino acids. The CDR3 protein is CAISDGTADQPQHF. CDR3 coding DNA: TGTGCCATCAGCGACGGGACAGCCGATCAGCCCCAGCATTTT.

This clone was recorded only once. This chain joins TRBV2 and TRBJ2-1; D perhaps matches TRBD1 (6 bases). The CDR3 runs 12 residues. The germline V and J ends were trimmed by 5 bases and 8 bases, with 10 bases remaining between them. CDR1 is SNHLY, CDR2 FYNNEI, per germline. The chain's CDR3 is CASSPTGHEQFF. The CDR3, as DNA: TGTGCCAGCAGTCCTACAGGGCATGAGCAGTTCTTC.

Here the CDR3 reads CASSPRDGHQPQHF. CDR3 nucleotide sequence: TGTGCCAGCTCACCCCGGGACGGACATCAGCCCCAGCATTTT. This chain joins TRBV18 and TRBJ1-5, with D tentatively TRBD1 (5 bases). This CDR3 has 14 residues. The germline V gene has CDR1 KGHSH and CDR2 LQKENI. Trimming cost V 3 bases and J 5 bases, with 11 bases left between them.

The chain recombines TRBV29-1 with TRBJ2-3; weak D call: TRBD1 (5 bases). V was pared by 4 bases and J by 2 bases, with 10 bases between. The germline V gene has CDR1 SQVTM and CDR2 ANQGSEA. CDR3 length equals 13 residues. As DNA, the CDR3 is TGCAGCGTTGTCTGGGGCAACACAGATACGCAGTATTTT. Translated, it gives CSVVWGNTDTQYF.

The V gene is TRBV30, the J gene TRBJ2-3; possibly TRBD1 for D (6 bases). With 5 bases removed from V and 0 bases from J, the gap between germline ends came to 9 bases. This CDR3 is built from 13 residues. Germline V gene sequence: CDR1 GTSNPN, CDR2 SVGIG (reference sequence). In DNA, the CDR3 is TGTGCCTGGGATACAGGGAGCACAGATACGCAGTATTTT. Translated: CAWDTGSTDTQYF.

V is TRBV7-9 and J is TRBJ2-3; 8 bases are shared with TRBD2. The CDR3 runs 14 residues. Per the germline V gene, CDR1 is SEHNR and CDR2 is FQNEAQ (reference sequence). The V and J ends lost 7 bases and 1 base, in that order; junction bases with no gene match: 4. The CDR3 region has the DNA TGTGCCAGCACCCTAGCGGGCCGCACAGATACGCAGTATTTT. Translated: CASTLAGRTDTQYF.

The gene calls are TRBV7-2 and TRBJ1-5; weak D call: TRBD1 (6 bases). Per germline, CDR1 SGHTA and CDR2 FQGNSA. Trimming cost V 0 bases and J 1 base, with 7 bases left between them. CDR3 size: 15 residues. CDR3: CASSLAGASNQPQHF. CDR3 DNA sequence: TGTGCCAGCAGCTTAGCGGGGGCCAGCAATCAGCCCCAGCATTTT.

The chain combines TRBV30 with TRBJ1-1; possibly TRBD1 for D (5 bases). V dropped 3 bases and J dropped 0 bases, with 11 bases sitting between them. Germline lookup yields CDR1 GTSNPN and CDR2 SVGIG (reference sequence). This CDR3 is 14 amino acids long. This chain's CDR3 is CAWSRDALNTEAFF. The CDR3 coding sequence is TGTGCCTGGAGCCGGGACGCTTTGAACACTGAAGCTTTCTTT.

This clone was counted once. V is TRBV7-9 and J is TRBJ1-4; a weak D match, TRBD1 (6 bases). This CDR3 is 14 amino acids long. Trimming shortened V by 0 bases and J by 8 bases, and 10 bases separated the two germline ends. The germline gives CDR1 SEHNR, CDR2 FQNEAQ (reference sequence). The CDR3 region is CASSLAGGWEKLFF. The CDR3 region has the DNA TGTGCCAGCAGCTTAGCCGGGGGCTGGGAAAAACTGTTTTTT.

The chain joins TRBV27 to TRBJ2-3; possibly TRBD2 for D (5 bases). Trimming cost V 7 bases and J 6 bases, with 14 bases left between them. The CDR3 sequence is 13 residues long. From germline, CDR1 is MNHEY and CDR2 SMNVEV (reference sequence). The CDR3 region is CASTPLASDTQYF. The CDR3 nucleotides are TGTGCCAGCACTCCCCTAGCATCCGATACGCAGTATTTT.

This chain connects TRBV6-1 to TRBJ2-3, with 7 nucleotides matching TRBD1. There are 14 residues in the CDR3. From germline, CDR1 is MNHNS and CDR2 SASEGT. V lost 2 bases, J lost 1 base, and 0 bases stayed unmatched. CDR3 nucleotide sequence: TGTGCCAGCAGTGAACAGGGGGGCACAGATACGCAGTATTTT. Its translation: CASSEQGGTDTQYF.

As DNA, the CDR3 is TGTGCCAGCACGGGACTAGCTTCCGACAACGGGGAGCTGTTTTTT. Translation gives CASTGLASDNGELFF. The chain is built from TRBV19 and TRBJ2-2, with 9 bases identical to TRBD2. J lost 7 bases, V lost 9 bases, and 12 bases had no gene match. The germline V gene has CDR1 LNHDA and CDR2 SQIVND (reference sequence). This CDR3 comprises 15 residues.

This clone was seen once. The V and J genes are TRBV7-3 and TRBJ2-2; 8 nucleotides agree with TRBD1. V lost 5 bases and J lost 7; bases outside the gene matches: 9. This CDR3 spans 15 amino acids. The germline V gene has CDR1 SGHTA and CDR2 FQGTGA. CDR3 sequence reads: CASSTSTGAGGELFF. In DNA, the CDR3 is TGTGCCAGCAGCACCTCGACAGGGGCGGGCGGGGAGCTGTTTTTT.

The gene calls are TRBV19 and TRBJ2-7; D gene unclear. The CDR3 runs to 11 residues. Germline V gene sequence: CDR1 LNHDA, CDR2 SQIVND (reference sequence). Trimming stripped 2 bases from V and 5 bases from J, with 4 bases between. CDR3 nucleotides: TGTGCCAGTAGTATAAGGGACGAGCAGTACTTC. The encoded protein is CASSIRDEQYF.

The J gene is TRBJ1-2, the V gene TRBV5-1; the D is unclear. This CDR3 region has 13 residues. V was trimmed by 3 bases and J by 1 base, leaving 7 bases between them. Germline V gene data show CDR1 as SGHRS and CDR2 as YFSETQ. CDR3 amino acids: CASSYTDNYGYTF. Written as DNA, the CDR3 is TGCGCCAGCAGCTACACTGATAACTATGGCTACACCTTC.